This paragraph reports one TCR beta chain. Its specificity is unknown. The V end was cut by 4 bases, the J end by 5 bases, with 9 bases between. CDR1 and CDR2 (germline): SEHNR, FQNEAQ (reference sequence). The CDR3 is 12 amino acids. Though probably carrying unrecorded immune exposures, donors were nominally healthy at sampling. This entry is derived from a study of cytomegalovirus exposure and HLA in healthy donors. Study-wide points: Cytomegalovirus association was assigned to approximately 160 TCR beta chains. An assumption of roughly uniform sequencing depth across donors underlay the presence/absence analyses.

In the PCR, 60 Vbeta and 13 Jbeta primers were used. Here immunoSEQ multiplex PCR was the method, and the copy in TCRdb shows in-frame clones only, minus some. The sample lists fewer than 65,000 clones; about 90% were seen once. The genes are TRBV7-9 and TRBJ2-7; TRBD1 might be the D (6 bases). This receptor was taken from a young man in good health and CMV-seronegative. Sequencing was done on a sample of PBMCs. CDR3 in DNA: TGTGCCAGCAGCTCCAGGGGCGACGAGCAGTACTTC. Encoded protein: CASSSRGDEQYF.